Sequencing of this TCR beta chain was carried out in a study of blood T cell repertoires in COVID-19. There are 14 residues in the CDR3. V gave up 2 bases and J gave up 1 base, with 8 bases separating them. The germline V gene encodes CDR1 MNHEY and CDR2 SVGAGI. Sequencing used immunoSEQ multiplex PCR; TCRdb keeps in-frame clones, though not all of them. The sample comprises some 250,000 clones, about four fifths of which are singletons, and 3.4% rests with the top ten. The source is a woman between 18 and 29 years old with acute or convalescent COVID-19. Sequencing input: peripheral blood. This rearrangement joins TRBV6-5 to TRBJ1-2; D unclear. The CDR3 sequence is CASSYNTNNYGYTF. DNA of the CDR3: TGTGCCAGCAGTTACAATACAAATAACTATGGCTACACCTTC.